A selection of T cell receptor beta chains follows, all from one sample in a study of shared clonotypes between healthy human individuals. TCRdb's copy holds only in-frame clones and misses some; the assay was immunoSEQ multiplex PCR. The sample consists of a few million clones, 90% to 95% of them appearing once. The sequenced sample consisted of naive CD4+ T cells from PBMCs. The receptors here all came from a man younger than 35 in good health. Some clones in this sample may be carry-over from other donors' samples. CDR3s include the opening cysteine and the closing phenylalanine or tryptophan. A D gene is named only where the DNA matches it firmly. A row's size may be missing; if present it is once, few, many or a size class.

j_gene	abundance	v_gene	d_gene	CDR3nt	CDR3aa
TRBJ1-2	.	TRBV7-8	.	TGTGCCAGCAGCTCCCGGGAGGGCACCTACTCCAGCTATGGCTACACCTTC	CASSSREGTYSSYGYTF
TRBJ1-2	.	TRBV19	.	TGTGCCAGTAGTGGCAGGGCAGAAGGCTACACCTTC	CASSGRAEGYTF
TRBJ2-7	.	TRBV11-3	.	TGTGCCAGCAGCCTAGGCCCCCGGGGCTCCTACGAGCAGTACTTC	CASSLGPRGSYEQYF
TRBJ2-1	.	TRBV7-2	TRBD2	TGTGCCAGCAGCTACCTCGGGGGAGGGAATGAGCAGTTCTTC	CASSYLGGGNEQFF
TRBJ2-7	.	TRBV5-5	TRBD2	TGTGCCAGCAGCTTGGGGCTAGCGGGTACCCCCTACGAGCAGTACTTC	CASSLGLAGTPYEQYF
TRBJ2-7	.	TRBV27	TRBD2	TGTGCCAGCGCCCCCGGGACTACCTACGAGCAGTACTTC	CASAPGTTYEQYF
TRBJ2-7	.	TRBV15	TRBD2	TGTGCCACCAGCAGAGTAGCGGTTGGCGGGAGCTCCTACGAGCAGTACTTC	CATSRVAVGGSSYEQYF
TRBJ2-2	.	TRBV10-3	.	TGTGCCATCAGTGAGTTTGAAGGGGAGCTGTTTTTT	CAISEFEGELFF
TRBJ2-7	.	TRBV9	TRBD2	TGTGCCAGCAGCCCACTAGGGACTAGCCTCGGCGAGCAGTACTTC	CASSPLGTSLGEQYF
TRBJ1-6	.	TRBV2	TRBD1	TGTGCCGCAGGGGGGCGGGGACCCCTCCACTTT	CAAGGRGPLHF
TRBJ1-1	.	TRBV10-1	.	TGCGCCAGCAGTGTACAGATGAACACTGAAGCTTTCTTT	CASSVQMNTEAFF
TRBJ2-5	.	TRBV5-1	TRBD2	TGCGCCAGCAGCTTTGCCGGGACTAGCGGGCGAGAACGTTACTTC	CASSFAGTSGRERYF
TRBJ1-4	once	TRBV2	.	TGTGCCAGCAGGCCCGAGGGTCGGACTCTGTTTTTT	CASRPEGRTLFF
TRBJ2-3	few	TRBV7-3	TRBD1	TGTGCCAGCAGCTTGACAGGGGCAGATACGCAGTATTTT	CASSLTGADTQYF
TRBJ1-4	.	TRBV5-1	TRBD1	TGCGCCAGCAGCTTGGGGCAGGGGGCTGCTAATGAAAAACTGTTTTTT	CASSLGQGAANEKLFF
TRBJ1-3	.	TRBV21-1	.	TGTGCCAGCAGCAAAGGGGACCGGCCTTCGGGCTCTGGAAACACCATATATTTT	CASSKGDRPSGSGNTIYF
TRBJ1-1	.	TRBV2	.	TGTGCCAGCAGGCCCTTACAGGCAATGAACACTGAAGCTTTCTTT	CASRPLQAMNTEAFF
TRBJ2-7	.	TRBV5-1	.	TGCGCCAGCAGCGTCAGAATTCTCCCCTCGAACGAGCAGTACTTC	CASSVRILPSNEQYF
TRBJ2-1	.	TRBV4-3	.	TGCGCCAGCAGCCAAGAAGGGAGACAGACCTACAATGAGCAGTTCTTC	CASSQEGRQTYNEQFF
TRBJ2-7	.	TRBV6-4	TRBD1	TGTGCCAGCAGCGACTGGGGACAGCACGAGCAGTACTTC	CASSDWGQHEQYF
TRBJ2-1	few	TRBV7-2	.	TGTGCCAGCAGCTTAGGCAATGAGCAGTTCTTC	CASSLGNEQFF
TRBJ2-7	.	TRBV5-1	TRBD1	TGCGCCAGCAGCTCAGACAGGGATCAGTACTTC	CASSSDRDQYF
TRBJ2-3	.	TRBV7-2	.	TGTGCCAGCAGCTTAGAGTCTCAGGGCCCCTTTCAGTATTTT	CASSLESQGPFQYF
TRBJ2-7	.	TRBV30	.	TGTGCCTGGAGTCCCTCAGGGGTAGCGTACGAGCAGTACTTC	CAWSPSGVAYEQYF
TRBJ2-3	once	TRBV6-5	.	TGTGCCAGCAACCGAGCGGGTCCCACAGATACGCAGTATTTT	CASNRAGPTDTQYF
TRBJ1-1	.	TRBV7-8	.	TGTGCCAGCAGCAAACTGGACAGTCTAAACACTGAAGCTTTCTTT	CASSKLDSLNTEAFF
TRBJ1-5	.	TRBV4-2	.	TGTGCCAGCAGCCAAGATGGGGGAAAGGATCAGCCCCAGCATTTT	CASSQDGGKDQPQHF
TRBJ1-1	.	TRBV5-1	.	TGCGCCAGCAGCTCCCCGGGGACTGAAGCTTTCTTT	CASSSPGTEAFF
TRBJ2-2	.	TRBV7-9	.	TGTGCCAGCAGCTCGGGAGCCGGGGAGCTGTTTTTT	CASSSGAGELFF
TRBJ2-4	.	TRBV5-8	.	TGTGCCAGCAGCTTTAGGATCATTCAGTACTTC	CASSFRIIQYF
TRBJ1-1	few	TRBV9	.	TGTGCCAGCAGCGTAGATCCGATGAACACTGAAGCTTTCTTT	CASSVDPMNTEAFF
TRBJ2-2	.	TRBV4-1	.	TGCGCCAGCAGCCTTTCGGGACACGGTAACACCGGGGAGCTGTTTTTT	CASSLSGHGNTGELFF
TRBJ2-7	.	TRBV5-1	.	TGCGCCAGCAGCTTGTTTTTAGGGCAGGGCGGCGGCGAGCAGTACTTC	CASSLFLGQGGGEQYF
TRBJ2-7	.	TRBV27	.	TGTGCCAGCAGTTTATTACGGGAGTATCCCTACGAGCAGTACTTC	CASSLLREYPYEQYF
TRBJ2-3	.	TRBV5-1	.	TGCGCCAGCAGCAGGGACGGGACGGGCACAGATACGCAGTATTTT	CASSRDGTGTDTQYF
TRBJ2-7	.	TRBV6-5	.	TGTGCCAGCAGTCCAGGGTCTCTGGGGGGCTACGAGCAGTACTTC	CASSPGSLGGYEQYF
TRBJ1-5	.	TRBV7-3	.	TGTGCCAGCAGCCACGAACCCCATCAGCCCCAGCATTTT	CASSHEPHQPQHF
TRBJ2-4	.	TRBV10-3	TRBD2	TGTGCCATCAGTGATGGGACTAGCGGTTTAGAACGGAACATTCAGTACTTC	CAISDGTSGLERNIQYF
TRBJ2-3	.	TRBV9	.	TGTGCCAGCGATCGCCTGGGGGGAACAGATACGCAGTATTTT	CASDRLGGTDTQYF
TRBJ2-7	.	TRBV30	.	TGTGCCTGGGGGAGTCCCCGCGAGCAGTACTTC	CAWGSPREQYF
TRBJ2-2	.	TRBV7-3	TRBD2	TGTGCCAGCAGCCAGCTAGCGGGAGGGCCTTCCGGAAACACCGGGGAGCTGTTTTTT	CASSQLAGGPSGNTGELFF
TRBJ1-5	.	TRBV28	TRBD1	TGTGCCAGCGCCCGCCAACAGGGGGATCAGCCCCAGCATTTT	CASARQQGDQPQHF
TRBJ2-7	.	TRBV28	.	TGTGCCGGCCAGGATGGGGGTGGGAACTCCTACGAGCAGTACTTC	CAGQDGGGNSYEQYF
TRBJ2-5	.	TRBV15	TRBD1	TGTGCCACCAGCAGAGGGGGGACAGGGGGCATAAAGACCCAGTACTTC	CATSRGGTGGIKTQYF
TRBJ2-1	.	TRBV2	TRBD2	TGTGCCAGCAACCCTAGCGGGAGAGGGTCGGGATACAATGAGCAGTTCTTC	CASNPSGRGSGYNEQFF
TRBJ2-3	.	TRBV6-5	.	TGTGCCAGCAGTAGGAGGGGGCGGTCGGATACGCAGTATTTT	CASSRRGRSDTQYF
TRBJ1-5	.	TRBV5-1	.	TGCGCCAGCAGCTTGGGGTACGGGGGCAGTCAGCCCCAGCATTTT	CASSLGYGGSQPQHF
TRBJ1-2	once	TRBV7-2	.	TGTGCCAGCAGCTTCCGTCTCCCGGTCAGCGGCTACACCTTC	CASSFRLPVSGYTF
TRBJ1-5	.	TRBV5-1	.	TGCGCCAGCAGCTTGTTCGGGGGAAGCAATCAGCCCCAGCATTTT	CASSLFGGSNQPQHF